Below, 18 T cell receptor beta chains from the same sample are listed, as sequenced in a study of cytomegalovirus exposure and HLA in healthy donors. Researchers ran the PCR with 60 Vbeta and 13 Jbeta primers. Sequenced by immunoSEQ multiplex PCR; TCRdb stores in-frame clones only, minus some. The table records 90,000 to 120,000 clones, 70% of them present only once. Sequences were obtained from PBMCs. Source of these receptors: a man in his forties in good health and CMV-seropositive.

J is TRBJ1-1 and V is TRBV19; the D gene is possibly TRBD1 (5 bases). V was cut by 6 bases and J by 6 bases, with 17 bases left in between. The CDR3 contains 14 residues. Per the germline V gene, CDR1 is LNHDA and CDR2 is SQIVND (reference sequence). CDR3 DNA: TGTGCCAGTAGGTTACGGGGGGTTAGCGCTGAAGCTTTCTTT. Protein: CASRLRGVSAEAFF.

This clone came up a few times. This sequence joins TRBV5-4 and TRBJ2-1; 7 nucleotides line up with TRBD2. Germline trimming cut 4 bases from V and 4 bases from J; bases unmatched to any gene: 11. In germline, CDR1 is SGHNT, CDR2 YYREEE (reference sequence). The CDR3 contains 16 residues. The CDR3 reads CASSLSRLAAYNEQFF. In DNA form, the CDR3 reads TGTGCCAGCAGCCTCTCACGGCTAGCGGCGTACAATGAGCAGTTCTTC.

Concerning this clone: The DNA is omitted, as the CDR3 cannot be located on it reliably, and the CDR3 follows TCRdb's listing. This chain connects TRBV11-2 to TRBJ2-7; the listed D gene, TRBD2, was not tested against the DNA. A total of 17 residues make up the CDR3, ends included. Germline lookup yields CDR1 SGHAT and CDR2 FQNNGV. CDR3 residues: CASSLVGPPASSTSGYV.

This chain uses TRBV6-1 with TRBJ1-1; 8 bases line up with TRBD1. V lost 2 bases and J lost 7; bases outside the gene matches: 9. CDR3 length: 15 residues. Germline V gives CDR1 MNHNS, CDR2 SASEGT. CDR3 coding DNA: TGTGCCAGCAGTGAAACCGGACAGGGCAGGATTGAAGCTTTCTTT. Protein: CASSETGQGRIEAFF.

This clone has only a few counts. The V call is TRBV9, the J call TRBJ2-3; 13 bases agree with TRBD2. CDR3 length: 16 residues. Trimming at V came to 3 bases and at J to 2 bases, leaving 3 bases not matched to a gene. Germline CDR1 reads SGDLS; CDR2 reads YYNGEE. The CDR3 spells CASSAGLAGATDTQYF. The CDR3 region has the DNA TGTGCCAGCAGCGCTGGACTAGCGGGAGCCACAGATACGCAGTATTTT.

The genes are TRBV6-5 and TRBJ2-7, with TRBD2 matching over 7 bases. The CDR3 consists of 15 residues. The V and J ends lost 0 bases and 5 bases, in that order; junction bases with no gene match: 7. The germline V gene encodes CDR1 MNHEY and CDR2 SVGAGI. As DNA, the CDR3 is TGTGCCAGCAGTTACTCGTCGGTAGCGGGCCACGAGCAGTACGTC. Translation: CASSYSSVAGHEQYV.

The V call is TRBV19, the J call TRBJ1-2, with 7 bases fitting TRBD1. This CDR3 has 15 amino acids. V shed 9 bases, J shed 6 bases, and the junction held 16 bases outside the gene matches. Germline CDR1 LNHDA, CDR2 SQIVND (reference sequence). CDR3 protein: CASKNRGPLGDGYTF. CDR3 coding DNA: TGTGCCAGCAAAAATAGGGGGCCGCTCGGGGATGGCTACACCTTC.

This chain connects TRBV15 to TRBJ2-1; TRBD2 matches 11 bases. Germline CDR1 and CDR2: LNHNV and YYDKDF (reference sequence). The J segment lost 2 bases and the V segment lost 0 bases, leaving 3 bases of the junction unmatched. This CDR3 contains 17 residues. The DNA for the CDR3 is TGTGCCACCAGCAGAGATCAACTAGCGGGAGCCTACAATGAGCAGTTCTTC. Protein sequence: CATSRDQLAGAYNEQFF.

This clone appeared a single time. This chain uses TRBV2 with TRBJ1-6; D is uncertain. The germline gives CDR1 SNHLY, CDR2 FYNNEI. V lost 6 bases to trimming and J lost 0 bases, with 9 bases between them. This CDR3 has 15 amino acids. The CDR3 loop is CASSPLNSYNSPLHF. CDR3 sequence (DNA): TGTGCCAGCAGCCCACTGAACTCCTATAATTCACCCCTCCACTTT.

V is TRBV6-6 and J is TRBJ1-5, with 11 bases aligning to TRBD1. The CDR3 length is 14 residues. V lost 5 bases to trimming and J lost 6 bases; unmatched junction nucleotides: 3. Germline assignment: CDR1 MNHNY and CDR2 SVGAGI (reference sequence). The CDR3 here is CASSGQGAGQPQHF. DNA of the CDR3: TGTGCCAGCAGTGGACAGGGGGCCGGTCAGCCCCAGCATTTT.

The chain uses TRBV19 and TRBJ2-2, with 9 bases fitting TRBD1. The CDR3 covers 17 residues. V was clipped by 5 bases and J by 2 bases; unmatched bases: 9. Germline-derived CDR1 and CDR2 are LNHDA and SQIVND (reference sequence). In nucleotides, the CDR3 is TGTGCCAGTAGTCTACTCCCGGGACAGGGTAACACCGGGGAGCTGTTTTTT. Its protein is CASSLLPGQGNTGELFF.

This clone was observed a few times. CDR3 nucleotides: TGTGCCAGCAGTTATACGACTAGCCCGAGCACCGGGGAGCTGTTTTTT. Translating gives CASSYTTSPSTGELFF. V gene TRBV6-6 combines with J gene TRBJ2-2; TRBD2 matches 7 bases. This CDR3 spans 16 amino acids. The germline CDR1 and CDR2 sequences are MNHNY and SVGAGI (reference sequence). Germline trimming cut 3 bases from V and 4 bases from J; bases unmatched to any gene: 8.

V and J are TRBV6-1 and TRBJ2-7; the match to TRBD1 covers 9 bases. The length of the CDR3 is 14 residues. The germline V gene encodes CDR1 MNHNS and CDR2 SASEGT. Germline trimming cut 4 bases from V and 3 bases from J; bases unmatched to any gene: 4. In DNA form, the CDR3 reads TGTGCCAGCAGTGCCGGGACAGGGAACTACGAGCAGTACTTC. This sequence encodes CASSAGTGNYEQYF.

Only a few counts were recorded for this clone. V is TRBV2 and J is TRBJ2-7; D is possibly TRBD1 (6 bases). Germline loops: CDR1 SNHLY, CDR2 FYNNEI. V lost 7 bases, J lost 4 bases, and 14 bases lay in between. This CDR3 spans 13 amino acids. The chain's CDR3 is CASKNRADYEQYF. CDR3 nucleotide sequence: TGTGCCAGCAAAAACAGGGCAGATTACGAGCAGTACTTC.

CDR3 nucleotides: TGTGCCAGCAGTAGCGCCCAGGGGACCTACAATGAGCAGTTCTTC. Its protein is CASSSAQGTYNEQFF. The chain combines TRBV6-5 with TRBJ2-1; tentatively, D is TRBD1 (6 bases). The germline V gene encodes CDR1 MNHEY and CDR2 SVGAGI. This CDR3 spans 15 amino acids. Trimming left V 5 bases short and J 2 bases short, with 13 bases between.

The rearrangement joins TRBV6-5 to TRBJ2-7; 14 bases map to TRBD2. The germline CDR1 and CDR2 sequences are MNHEY and SVGAGI. The CDR3 consists of 14 residues. V shed 6 bases and J 4 bases; nucleotides not matched to a gene: 2. The CDR3 DNA sequence: TGTGCCAGCAGGGGACTAGCGGGAGTGTACGAGCAGTACTTC. Its protein product is CASRGLAGVYEQYF.

For this clone: Other DNA sequences in this sample translate to the same CDR3. This chain connects TRBV27 to TRBJ2-2; 9 bases map to TRBD1. Germline lookup yields CDR1 MNHEY and CDR2 SMNVEV (reference sequence). V was clipped by 5 bases and J by 7 bases; unmatched bases: 14. There are 17 residues in the CDR3. This CDR3 reads CASSLETGTGYIGELFF. The CDR3 DNA is TGTGCCAGCAGTCTAGAGACCGGGACAGGGTATATCGGGGAGCTGTTTTTT.

The genes are TRBV4-1 and TRBJ1-5; D is unclear. CDR3 length: 15 amino acids. Looked up from germline, CDR1 is MGHRA and CDR2 is YSYEKL. V was clipped by 1 base and J by 9 bases, with 16 bases between them. In DNA form, the CDR3 reads TGCGCCAGCAGCCAAGGGCCGGGGTCCCTATGGCCCCAGCATTTT. Residues: CASSQGPGSLWPQHF.